Here is one T cell receptor (beta chain) with its context. Data came from immunoSEQ multiplex PCR; TCRdb stores just in-frame clones and leaves some out. Here the sample spans tens of thousands of clones, roughly 90% being singletons. Trimming cost V 6 bases and J 2 bases, with 15 bases left between them. This CDR3 has 15 residues. Per germline, CDR1 SGHNT and CDR2 YENEEA. The donors belonged to the roughly 110-subject validation cohort, separate from the approximately 700-subject first cohort. The sample belongs to a study of cytomegalovirus exposure and HLA in healthy donors. Sequencing used PBMCs. The clonotype comes from a woman between 18 and 29 years old in good health and CMV-seronegative. The rearrangement uses TRBV11-3 and TRBJ2-3, with D perhaps TRBD2 (5 bases). CDR3 protein: CASSRRGSDTDTQYF. CDR3 in DNA: TGTGCCAGCAGTCGACGGGGATCGGACACAGATACGCAGTATTTT.